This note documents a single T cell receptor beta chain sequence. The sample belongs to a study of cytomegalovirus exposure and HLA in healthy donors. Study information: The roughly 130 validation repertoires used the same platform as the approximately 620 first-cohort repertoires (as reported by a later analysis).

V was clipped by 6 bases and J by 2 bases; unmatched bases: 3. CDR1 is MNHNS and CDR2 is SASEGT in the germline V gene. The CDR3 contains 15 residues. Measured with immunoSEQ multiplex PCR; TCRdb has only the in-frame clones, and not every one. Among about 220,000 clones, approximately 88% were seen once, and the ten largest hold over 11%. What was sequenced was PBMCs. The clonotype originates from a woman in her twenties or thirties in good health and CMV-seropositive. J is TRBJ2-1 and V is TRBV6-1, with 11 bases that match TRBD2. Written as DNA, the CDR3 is TGTGCCAGCAGCCAACTAGCGGGAGCCTACAATGAGCAGTTCTTC. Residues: CASSQLAGAYNEQFF.